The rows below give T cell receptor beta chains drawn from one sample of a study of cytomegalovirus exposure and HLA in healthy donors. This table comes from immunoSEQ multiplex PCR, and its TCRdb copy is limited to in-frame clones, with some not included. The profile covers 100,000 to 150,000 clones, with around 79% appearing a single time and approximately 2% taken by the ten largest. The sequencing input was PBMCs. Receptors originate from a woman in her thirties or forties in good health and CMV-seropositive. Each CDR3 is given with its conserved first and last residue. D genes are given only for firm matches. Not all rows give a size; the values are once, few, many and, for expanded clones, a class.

TGTGCCACGACTAGCGGGAGAGCAGAGACCCAGTACTTC,CATTSGRAETQYF,TRBJ2-5,TRBD2,-,TRBV15
TGTGCCAGCAGCTTGCTTCAGGGTAGCACAGATACGCAGTATTTT,CASSLLQGSTDTQYF,TRBJ2-3,-,-,TRBV5-6
TGTGCCTGTCTAGCGGGGTACAATGAGCAGTTCTTC,CACLAGYNEQFF,TRBJ2-1,TRBD2,-,TRBV30
TGTGCCAGCAGCTTATCCGGGACAGAGAGTTCACCCCTCCACTTT,CASSLSGTESSPLHF,TRBJ1-6,TRBD1,few,TRBV7-6
TGTGCCAGCAGCTTAACGGGGGACAGTTACAATGAGCAGTTCTTC,CASSLTGDSYNEQFF,TRBJ2-1,TRBD1,-,TRBV7-3
TGTGCCAGCAGCTCAGGGGGACTAGCGGGAGAAGGCTATGAGCAGTTCTTC,CASSSGGLAGEGYEQFF,TRBJ2-1,TRBD2,-,TRBV13
TGTGCCAGCAGCTCAAAGTTGGGCCAACGTACAGATACGCAGTATTTT,CASSSKLGQRTDTQYF,TRBJ2-3,-,-,TRBV7-2
TGCGCCAGCAACTTAGCGGGGAAGAATGAGCAGTTCTTC,CASNLAGKNEQFF,TRBJ2-1,TRBD2,-,TRBV5-1
TGTGCCAGCAGTTCCCGACAGGGCGGCAATCAGCCCCAGCATTTT,CASSSRQGGNQPQHF,TRBJ1-5,TRBD1,few,TRBV28
TGTGCCAGGAGGACAGGGAACTATGGCTACACCTTC,CARRTGNYGYTF,TRBJ1-2,TRBD1,many,TRBV6-5
TGCAGCGTTGAGCGGACAGGAGGCAAAAACATTCAGTACTTC,CSVERTGGKNIQYF,TRBJ2-4,TRBD1,-,TRBV29-1
TGTGCCAGTAGTATCTTATACGGTGGGGAGGTCACTGAAGCTTTCTTT,CASSILYGGEVTEAFF,TRBJ1-1,-,-,TRBV19
TGTGCCAGCACCCTTAACTATGGCTACACCTTC,CASTLNYGYTF,TRBJ1-2,-,-,TRBV6-1
TGCGCCAGCAGTCAATCCCTTAGACAGGGGAATCAGCCCCAGCATTTT,CASSQSLRQGNQPQHF,TRBJ1-5,TRBD1,-,TRBV23-1
TGTGCCAGCAGCTTAGCGTCAACTAGCGGGAGGGTTGAGCAGTTCTTC,CASSLASTSGRVEQFF,TRBJ2-1,TRBD2,-,TRBV7-6
TGCAGCGTTGGACTTTCCTACGAGCAGTACTTC,CSVGLSYEQYF,TRBJ2-7,-,-,TRBV29-1
TGTGCCAGCAGCTCTCTATTGGGACAGGAGGCTAACACTGAAGCTTTCTTT,CASSSLLGQEANTEAFF,TRBJ1-1,TRBD1,-,TRBV7-8
TGTGCCAGCAGCTTAGCGGAGGTTTATAATTCACCCCTCCACTTT,CASSLAEVYNSPLHF,TRBJ1-6,-,few,TRBV7-9
TGTGCCAGCAGCTCGGACAGGGGAAGGTCTGGAAACACCATATATTTT,CASSSDRGRSGNTIYF,TRBJ1-3,TRBD1,-,TRBV7-8
TGCGCCAGCAGCTTGAACAGGGGTAACACTGAAGCTTTCTTT,CASSLNRGNTEAFF,TRBJ1-1,TRBD1,-,TRBV5-1
TGTGCCAGCAGTTTCACAGGGCGAAAGAACTCCTACGAGCAGTACTTC,CASSFTGRKNSYEQYF,TRBJ2-7,-,-,TRBV6-6
TGTGCCAGCACTCCCTCGCGGGGGCTGGACACTGAAGCTTTCTTT,CASTPSRGLDTEAFF,TRBJ1-1,-,-,TRBV27
TGCGCCAGCAGCAGGGGACAGTATCCTGGAAACACCATATATTTT,CASSRGQYPGNTIYF,TRBJ1-3,TRBD1,-,TRBV5-1
TGTGCCAGCAGTGGGGACTTTCGGACTAGCACCTTC,CASSGDFRTSTF,TRBJ1-2,-,-,TRBV28
TGTGCCAGCAGCAACAGGGACCCCATAGCTGAAGCTTTCTTT,CASSNRDPIAEAFF,TRBJ1-1,-,-,TRBV7-8
TGTGCCAGTAGTATCCCTCCGGACAGGGGAAGGCAGCCCCAGCATTTT,CASSIPPDRGRQPQHF,TRBJ1-5,TRBD1,-,TRBV19
TGTGCCAGCAGTGTCCCGGACAGGAGGGGCTCCTACGAGCAGTACTTC,CASSVPDRRGSYEQYF,TRBJ2-7,-,-,TRBV25-1
TGTGCCACCAGCAGAGACTTACCGGCTAGCGGGAGTCCCGGGGAGCTGTTTTTT,CATSRDLPASGSPGELFF,TRBJ2-2,TRBD2,-,TRBV15
TGCGCCAGCAGCCAAGATGGGAGCGGGGGTGCAGATACGCAGTATTTT,CASSQDGSGGADTQYF,TRBJ2-3,TRBD2,-,TRBV4-3
TGTGCCAGTAGGAGGGGGCCGGACGAAAAACTGTTTTTT,CASRRGPDEKLFF,TRBJ1-4,TRBD1,few,TRBV6-1
TGCGCCAGCAGCTTGGGCTCGCTAGCGGGGGAGACCCAGTACTTC,CASSLGSLAGETQYF,TRBJ2-5,TRBD2,-,TRBV5-1
TGTGCCAGCGGAGTCGCAACCGGGGAGCTGTTTTTT,CASGVATGELFF,TRBJ2-2,-,-,TRBV6-1
TGTGCCAGCTCCGTGGCGGGCCTAAAAGAGGTTGGTCCCTACGAGCAGTACTTC,CASSVAGLKEVGPYEQYF,TRBJ2-7,-,-,TRBV28
TGTGCCAGCAAGGTGGGGCGGGGGGCTGAAGCTTTCTTT,CASKVGRGAEAFF,TRBJ1-1,-,-,TRBV2
TGTGCCAGCAGCGTCAAGGAGAGCACTGAAGCTTTCTTT,CASSVKESTEAFF,TRBJ1-1,-,-,TRBV9
TGTGCCAGTAGTCCCTCCGGGACAGGGGGCCTCTATGGCTACACCTTC,CASSPSGTGGLYGYTF,TRBJ1-2,TRBD1,-,TRBV19
TGTGCCAGCAGTTTCACCCGGGGTCATACGCAGTATTTT,CASSFTRGHTQYF,TRBJ2-3,-,-,TRBV28
TGTGCCACCCTAGGGACTAGCGGGAGCCGAACCTACGAGCAGTACTTC,CATLGTSGSRTYEQYF,TRBJ2-7,TRBD2,once,TRBV6-6
TGTGCCAGCAGCCAAGATGGGACTAACTCCTACGAGCAGTACTTC,CASSQDGTNSYEQYF,TRBJ2-7,TRBD2,-,TRBV4-2
TGTGCCAGCAGCCACCACACGAGGGGCACAGATACGCAGTATTTT,CASSHHTRGTDTQYF,TRBJ2-3,-,-,TRBV14
TGCAGCGTTGAGGTGCAGGGTAGTTCAACCTACGAGCAGTACTTC,CSVEVQGSSTYEQYF,TRBJ2-7,-,-,TRBV29-1
TGTGCCAGCACCTTAGAGGGGACTAGCGGGTCGGGCTCCTACAATGAGCAGTTCTTC,CASTLEGTSGSGSYNEQFF,TRBJ2-1,TRBD2,few,TRBV13
TGTGCCAGCAGCGTGACAGACGGAGGGTCCTCTGGAAACACCATATATTTT,CASSVTDGGSSGNTIYF,TRBJ1-3,-,-,TRBV9
TGTGCCACCGACGACAGGGGTCACGCGTCTGGAGCTTTCTTT,CATDDRGHASGAFF,TRBJ1-1,TRBD1,-,TRBV28
TGTGCCAGCAGCTCTCGACAGATGAACACTGAAGCTTTCTTT,CASSSRQMNTEAFF,TRBJ1-1,-,few,TRBV7-9